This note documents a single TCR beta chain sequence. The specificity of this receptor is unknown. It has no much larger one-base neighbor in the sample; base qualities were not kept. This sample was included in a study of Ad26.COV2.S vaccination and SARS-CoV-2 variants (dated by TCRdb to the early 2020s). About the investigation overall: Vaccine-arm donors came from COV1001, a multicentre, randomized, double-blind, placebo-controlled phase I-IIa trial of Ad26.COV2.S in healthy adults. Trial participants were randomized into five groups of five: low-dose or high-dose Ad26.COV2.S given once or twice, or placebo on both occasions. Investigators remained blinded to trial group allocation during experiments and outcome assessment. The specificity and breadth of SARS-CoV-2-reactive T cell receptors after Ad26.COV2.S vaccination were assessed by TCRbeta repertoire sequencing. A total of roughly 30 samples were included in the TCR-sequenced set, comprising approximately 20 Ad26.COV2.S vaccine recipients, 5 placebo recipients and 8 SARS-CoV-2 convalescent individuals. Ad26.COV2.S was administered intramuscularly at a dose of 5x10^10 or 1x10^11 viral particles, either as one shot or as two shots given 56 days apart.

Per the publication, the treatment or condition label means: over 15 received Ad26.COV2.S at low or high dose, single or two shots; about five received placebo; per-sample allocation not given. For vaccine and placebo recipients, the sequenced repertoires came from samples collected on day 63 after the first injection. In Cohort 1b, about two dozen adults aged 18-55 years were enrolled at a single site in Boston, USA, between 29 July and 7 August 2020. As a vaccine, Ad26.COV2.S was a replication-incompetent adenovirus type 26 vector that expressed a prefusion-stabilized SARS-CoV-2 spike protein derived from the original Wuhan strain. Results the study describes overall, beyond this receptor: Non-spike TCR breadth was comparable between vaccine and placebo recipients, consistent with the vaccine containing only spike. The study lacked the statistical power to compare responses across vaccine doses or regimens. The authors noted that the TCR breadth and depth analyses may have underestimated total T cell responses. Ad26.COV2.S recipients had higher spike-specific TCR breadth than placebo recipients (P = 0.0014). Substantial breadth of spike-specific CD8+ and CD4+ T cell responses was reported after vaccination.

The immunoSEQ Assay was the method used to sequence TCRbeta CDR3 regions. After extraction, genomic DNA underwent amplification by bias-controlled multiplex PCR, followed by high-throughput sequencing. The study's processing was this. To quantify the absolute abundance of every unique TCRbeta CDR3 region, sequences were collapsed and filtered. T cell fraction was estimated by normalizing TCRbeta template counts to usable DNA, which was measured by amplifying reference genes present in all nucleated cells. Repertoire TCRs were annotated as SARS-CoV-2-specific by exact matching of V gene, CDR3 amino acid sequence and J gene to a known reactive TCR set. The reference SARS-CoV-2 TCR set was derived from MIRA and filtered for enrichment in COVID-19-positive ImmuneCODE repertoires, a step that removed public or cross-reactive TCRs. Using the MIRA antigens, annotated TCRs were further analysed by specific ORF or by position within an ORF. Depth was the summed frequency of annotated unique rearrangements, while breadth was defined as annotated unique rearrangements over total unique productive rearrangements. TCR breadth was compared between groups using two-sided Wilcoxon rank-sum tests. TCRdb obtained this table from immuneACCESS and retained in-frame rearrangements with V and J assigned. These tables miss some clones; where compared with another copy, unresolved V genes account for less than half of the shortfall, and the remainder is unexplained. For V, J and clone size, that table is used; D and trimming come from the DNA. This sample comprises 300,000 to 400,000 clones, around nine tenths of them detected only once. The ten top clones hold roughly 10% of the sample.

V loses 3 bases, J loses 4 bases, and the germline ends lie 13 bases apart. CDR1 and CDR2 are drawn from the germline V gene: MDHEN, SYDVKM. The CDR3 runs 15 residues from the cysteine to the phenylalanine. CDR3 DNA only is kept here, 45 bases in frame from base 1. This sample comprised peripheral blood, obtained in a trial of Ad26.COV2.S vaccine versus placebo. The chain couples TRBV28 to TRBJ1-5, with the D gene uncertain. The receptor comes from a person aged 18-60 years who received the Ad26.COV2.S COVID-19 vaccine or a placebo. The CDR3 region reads CASSFVGFQNQPQHF. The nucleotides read TGTGCCAGCAGTTTCGTGGGCTTCCAGAATCAGCCCCAGCATTTT. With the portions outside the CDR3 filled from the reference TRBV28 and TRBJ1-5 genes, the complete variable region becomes DVKVTQSSRYLVKRTGEKVFLECVQDMDHENMFWYRQDPGLGLRLIYFSYDVKMKEKGDIPEGYSVSREKKERFSLILESASTNQTSMYLCASSFVGFQNQPQHFGDGTRLSIL.